This T cell receptor beta chain stems from a study of cytomegalovirus exposure and HLA in healthy donors (dated by TCRdb to 2016 to 2017). Concerning the study at large: An earlier analysis of some 500 of the donors reported roughly 300 Gb of sequence data and around 120 million unique TCR beta sequences from about 200 million T cells. Roughly 300 gigabases of sequencing data and 70 million to 100 million unique TCR sequences made up an early release that covered roughly 670 HLA-typed donors. Of the roughly 400 genotyped donors, around 81% fell in the genetic ancestry cluster associated with self-reported Caucasian donors. The study aimed to test whether cataloging public T cell receptors could reveal signatures of past pathogen exposure. Using immunosequencing, the study profiled T cell repertoires from 640 or so subjects and related those repertoires to cytomegalovirus serostatus. In addition to the first cohort of approximately 650 subjects, a separate validation cohort of about 120 different subjects was used. To predict cytomegalovirus infection status, the study brought together high-throughput TCR immunosequencing, statistical association of individual TCRs with disease status, and machine learning. To study patterns of TCR occurrence, a later analysis re-analyzed previously published TCR beta repertoires from several hundred donors and added high-resolution HLA genotyping. The later analysis used no new phenotypic data to find candidate immune exposures, relying instead on TCR beta sequences and their occurrence across donors. An earlier analysis of around 580 of the donors used high-throughput TCR beta sequencing to judge whether each TCR beta V gene segment behaved as functional or pseudogenic. Donor age, sex, ethnicity and CMV serostatus were compiled together with the repertoire data. A later genetic analysis used genome-wide SNP genotypes for about 60% of the 666 donors, treating that subset as a discovery cohort. Every repertoire in the discovery cohort had been generated on one and the same sequencing platform. HLA typing covered class I and class II loci at four-digit resolution. Typing coverage differed by locus: A, B, C, DRB1 and DQB1 were typed in roughly 620-640 donors, DQA1 in approximately 520, DPA1 in approximately 600, and DPB1 in approximately 450. Four or five DR-DQ haplotypes were handled as single units for association and clustering, since linkage in the cohort was strong. Across 398 genotyped donors of the cohort, an average of roughly 250,000 unique TCR beta nucleotide sequences per donor were sequenced, and roughly 20% of those sequences were non-productive.

Receptor libraries were prepared by the immunoSEQ multiplex PCR assay. For the multiplex PCR, a mixture combining 60 forward primers for TCR Vbeta segments and 13 reverse primers for TCR Jbeta segments was used. The CDR3 region of rearranged TCR beta genes was amplified from genomic DNA by a multiplex PCR assay. The Illumina HiSeq System was used to sequence the amplified TCR beta libraries as 87-base-pair reads. The published analysis was carried out like this. A later analysis counted some 74 million unique TCR beta chains across the 550 to 800 repertoires, and around 9.9 million of these chains were shared by at least two donors. To remove PCR and sequencing errors, raw reads were error-corrected and collapsed into unique sequences using a nearest-neighbor algorithm that merged closely related sequences. Alignment of CDR3 sequences to IMGT reference sequences was used to assign V, D and J gene segments. For a sequence to be retained, a match of at least six nucleotides to both a V gene segment and a J gene segment was required. A rearrangement was called productive if the CDR3 had no stop codons and remained in frame with V and J, and every other rearrangement was called non-productive. CDR3 was defined by IMGT convention, running from the second conserved V-encoded cysteine to the conserved J-encoded phenylalanine. The earlier analysis of about 570 of the donors excluded any sequence lacking an unambiguous match to a single V gene segment. An earlier analysis of 550 to 650 of the donors classified V segments as functional when productive rearrangements were above 56.7% and as segregating when the standard deviation between donors was above 5%. A statistical classification framework was developed to diagnose cytomegalovirus status using the catalog of TCR beta chain sequences. In a later analysis, V and J genes were assigned by comparing TCR nucleotide sequences against IMGT/GENE-DB human TR gene sequences. A later analysis assigned CDR3 sequences and most-parsimonious VDJ recombination scenarios with the TCRdist pipeline. In a later analysis, every TCR beta chain was defined by the combination of its CDR3 amino acid sequence and its V-gene family, and reads without a unique V-gene family were dropped. A later analysis removed 500 to 650 highly shared, low-generation-probability nucleotide sequences to deal with suspected cross-contamination and a sequencing artifact. For each public chain, a later analysis derived a clonal expansion index from normalized ranks of inferred template counts within each repertoire. Generation probabilities in a later analysis came from a VDJ recombination model fitted to out-of-frame rearrangements, and those results were checked against IGoR. In a later analysis, TCR-TCR, TCR-HLA and TCR-CMV co-occurrence was scored with hypergeometric tests, and a repertoire-size bias correction was applied to TCR pairs. A later analysis estimated false discovery rates by permuting HLA or CMV assignments 20 times. A later analysis grouped co-occurring TCRs with DBSCAN, adding TCRdist sequence similarity when clustering within HLA-allele-positive subsets. Repertoires with fewer than 30,000 or more than 120,000 public chains were left out of co-occurrence clustering, as were a few repertoires with anomalous nucleotide sharing. In its TCRdb copy, this immuneACCESS table keeps in-frame sequences only and misses some clones. Where compared with another copy, unresolved V genes explain less than half of these, and the others have no known cause. The V and J calls and clone size were taken over from that table, and D and trimming were inferred from the DNA. This sample is represented by under 200,000 clones; about 80% of them were singletons. Of the sample, 1% falls within the top ten clones.

The cohort comprised some 680 healthy bone marrow donors. All cohort members were sampled while nominally healthy, although unrecorded immune exposures were likely present. The donor was CMV seropositive and was included in the group of 290 or so seropositive cohort members. A peripheral blood sample was provided by each donor, and peripheral blood mononuclear cells were used for TCR beta sequencing. Genomic DNA was extracted from the blood cell samples with the Qiagen DNeasy Blood Extraction Kit. This clone was counted between two and nine times. This receptor's antigen is unknown. Base qualities are missing; no much larger clone stands one base away. CDR1 SGDLS and CDR2 YYNGEE are derived from the germline V gene. The cysteine opens and the phenylalanine closes a CDR3 of 14 amino acids. Only CDR3 DNA is held: 42 bases, read in frame from base 1. V loses 0 bases of germline sequence and J loses 4 bases, and the interval between the two ends is 10 bases.

What the research found in general, with its limitations: The only immune exposure information available for the cohort was CMV serostatus. A further reported finding was that TCR beta sequences accurately predicted the HLA-A and HLA-B alleles for most subjects in the first cohort. Roughly 15 rarely observed V segments, including chromosome 9 orphons, were excluded from the earlier analysis of a few hundred of the donors because counts were too low. The presence/absence analyses assumed that sequencing depth was roughly uniform across donors, and that assumption may not be true. A later analysis associated 17,000 or so TCR beta sequences with specific HLA alleles at a false discovery rate of 0.05. A later analysis reported that several top co-occurrence clusters appeared linked to parvovirus B19, influenza, CMV and Epstein-Barr virus. The sequencing pipeline was judged likely to have produced a cluster of highly shared sequence variants as a technical artifact. Linkage disequilibrium might explain the correlated functional status among segregating V segments, but an unknown experimental factor could not be ruled out. The 87-base-pair reads could not distinguish some IMGT-functional V segments, including TRBV6-2 and TRBV6-3, so those segments were excluded. In a later genetic analysis, a missense DCLRE1C variant was associated with V-gene and J-gene trimming of TCR beta chains, and the association was replicated in an independent cohort. Strong co-occurrence of HLA alleles, especially DR and DQ, made assigning TCR associations to individual alleles difficult. According to the authors, the approach could potentially be generalized to other disease states and immunological phenotypes. This cohort had only TCR beta chains sequenced, and the lack of alpha or paired-chain data limited which features could be detected. In a later analysis, most CMV-associated TCR beta chains were found to appear HLA-restricted, with HLA associations seemingly driven largely by CMV exposure. Cytomegalovirus status was reported to be diagnosed by the classifier with high specificity and sensitivity in both the original and validation cohorts. Because HLA typing was unavailable for some donors at each locus, only the typed subset was used in association tests. A later analysis found that HLA-associated TCR beta chains were more clonally expanded and had lower generation probabilities than equally common non-associated chains. A later analysis found that TCR association rates varied across HLA loci, with DRB1 alleles showing the most associated TCRs and HLA-C alleles the fewest. Most TCR sequences were seen in very few donors, while some public TCRs were found in many individuals. In vitro tests confirmed that a few of the cytomegalovirus-associated TCR beta chains recognize cytomegalovirus antigens. A total of about 180 TCR beta chains were listed by the study as associated with cytomegalovirus. In a later genetic analysis, fewer N-insertions in productive TCRs were reported among donors in an Asian-associated ancestry cluster than the roughly 700-donor mean. Broadly in line with IMGT annotations, most TCR beta V segments showed up in productive rearrangements about 87% or about 30% of the time in an earlier analysis of a few hundred of the donors.

The V and J segments used are TRBV9 and TRBJ1-1; no D gene call is confident. This clonotype originated in a woman aged 45-60 years in good health and CMV-seropositive. Sequencing input: PBMCs. The encoded CDR3 is CASSVEWGATEAFF. In nucleotide form, the sequence is TGTGCCAGCAGCGTAGAATGGGGAGCCACTGAAGCTTTCTTT.